This T cell receptor (beta chain) is drawn from a study of T cell responses to AZD1222 COVID-19 vaccine (dated by TCRdb to about 2021). About the full investigation: TCR sequencing covered 233 trial participants: 207 given two doses of AZD1222 and about 26 given two doses of MenACWY control vaccine. Trial participants were enrolled into age subgroups of 18-55, 56-69 and 70-plus years, which contained roughly 150, 30 and 60 TCR-sequenced participants, respectively.

Overall study results and their limits: The 56-69-year group was small, and its depth increase did not reach significance, likely because of low power. Because no day 14 peak-response samples were available, the repertoires could be characterized only after the peak T cell response. Conclusions about previously exposed vaccinees are limited, since just 6 or 7 AZD1222 recipients were seropositive for SARS-CoV-2 at baseline. Spike-specific TCR breadth and depth rose significantly after two AZD1222 doses compared with day 0 and with MenACWY recipients. Reportedly, close to half of the unique spike-specific TCRs recognized epitopes lying outside the regions that are mutated in the B.1.351 and B.1.1.7 variants. Vaccine-associated CD4 TCRs spanned the whole spike protein, with dominant responses in regions 160-218 and 743-854. Participants were mostly white British and included more females than males, and it was suggested by the authors that clonal diversity may have been underestimated.

V loses 1 base of germline sequence and J loses 5 bases, and the interval between the two ends is 20 bases. The CDR3 has 18 amino acids, counting the end cysteine and phenylalanine. Only CDR3 DNA is held: 54 bases, read in frame from base 1. Via the germline V gene, CDR1 is SGHTA and CDR2 FQGNSA. To note about this clone: No cognate antigen has been identified for it. No much larger clone is present one base from it, and per-base qualities are unavailable.

The CDR3 regions of human TCRbeta chains were analyzed by immunosequencing. Concerning the study's data processing: Repertoire TCRs were checked for matches against a reference library of SARS-CoV-2-specific TCRs that had been generated using the MIRA antigen-specificity platform. Breadth meant the fraction of unique TCRs that were SARS-CoV-2-associated, whereas depth meant the fraction of total T cells that were SARS-CoV-2-associated. Using the MIRA data, each spike-specific TCR was mapped to the spike region that the TCR reacts to and placed in a CD4 or CD8 class. Log10-transformed breadth and depth values were compared by one-way ANOVA with Sidak's multiple comparisons tests. Drawn from immuneACCESS, this table holds only the in-frame rearrangements with V and J called that TCRdb kept. Clones are partly lost; checked studies trace under half to an unresolved V gene and leave the rest unexplained. That table gives V, J and clone size, and the DNA gave D and trimming. Recorded for this sample are some 74,000 clones; about 90% of them occurred a single time. Approximately 1.2% of the sample is in the top ten clones.

The sample's time point label is to be understood as: about 28 days (+/-7) after the second vaccine dose. AZD1222 recipients given second doses at about 4 weeks or at about 12 weeks were pooled, since spike-specific TCR depth and breadth were not found to differ between the two schedules. Samples from vaccinated people were obtained from the UK trials COV001 and COV002, which included a single-blind randomized controlled phase 2/3 trial of AZD1222 (ChAdOx1 nCoV-19) in healthy adults. For TCRbeta chain sequencing, PBMC samples were collected from trial participants at day 0 and at day 28 after the second dose.

The source material was peripheral blood, sampled 28 days after the second AZD1222 dose. This clonotype originated in an adult who received the AZD1222 COVID-19 vaccine. The chain joins TRBV7-2 to TRBJ2-2; the D call is possibly TRBD1 or TRBD2, each sharing 6 bases. The CDR3 reads as follows: CASSLVGYGGGGTGELFF. The bases are TGTGCCAGCAGCTTAGTAGGGTACGGGGGCGGAGGGACCGGGGAGCTGTTTTTT.